A selection of T cell receptor beta chains follows, all from one sample in a study of cytomegalovirus exposure and HLA in healthy donors. Sequenced by immunoSEQ multiplex PCR; TCRdb stores in-frame clones only, minus some. Of about 260,000 clones listed, roughly 87% are singletons. The sample was PBMCs. The receptors were gathered from a woman in her twenties or thirties in good health and CMV-seronegative. CDR3s include the opening cysteine and the closing phenylalanine or tryptophan. The order of the fields is D gene, J gene, V gene, clone size, CDR3 protein, CDR3 DNA. D genes are given only for firm matches. Some rows mark clone size as missing; the rest say once, few, many or name a class of expanded clone.

D gene: TRBD1; J gene: TRBJ2-2; V gene: TRBV11-3; clone size: .; CDR3 protein: CASSPGTGGLAGELFF; CDR3 DNA: TGTGCCAGCAGCCCAGGGACAGGGGGCCTCGCCGGGGAGCTGTTTTTT
D gene: .; J gene: TRBJ2-3; V gene: TRBV7-3; clone size: .; CDR3 protein: CASSLVDRFDTQYF; CDR3 DNA: TGTGCCAGCAGCTTAGTAGACCGATTTGATACGCAGTATTTT
D gene: .; J gene: TRBJ2-1; V gene: TRBV15; clone size: .; CDR3 protein: CATSRDRGTASDEQFF; CDR3 DNA: TGTGCCACCAGCAGAGATCGGGGGACAGCCAGTGATGAGCAGTTCTTC
D gene: .; J gene: TRBJ1-5; V gene: TRBV27; clone size: .; CDR3 protein: CASRHRGRSNQPQHF; CDR3 DNA: TGTGCCAGCAGACACCGCGGTCGGAGCAATCAGCCCCAGCATTTT
D gene: .; J gene: TRBJ2-1; V gene: TRBV18; clone size: .; CDR3 protein: CASSPLDPGFFEQFF; CDR3 DNA: TGTGCCAGCTCACCACTTGACCCGGGATTTTTTGAGCAGTTCTTC
D gene: .; J gene: TRBJ1-2; V gene: TRBV7-2; clone size: .; CDR3 protein: CASRAGTDYGYTF; CDR3 DNA: TGTGCCAGCAGGGCTGGGACGGACTATGGCTACACCTTC
D gene: .; J gene: TRBJ2-3; V gene: TRBV10-3; clone size: .; CDR3 protein: CAISGTLDTDTQYF; CDR3 DNA: TGTGCCATCAGCGGGACTCTAGACACAGATACGCAGTATTTT
D gene: .; J gene: TRBJ2-3; V gene: TRBV11-2; clone size: .; CDR3 protein: CASSLAHLDTQYF; CDR3 DNA: TGTGCCAGCAGCTTAGCCCACCTAGATACGCAGTATTTT
D gene: .; J gene: TRBJ2-3; V gene: TRBV7-2; clone size: .; CDR3 protein: CASTSRDTQYF; CDR3 DNA: TGTGCCAGCACCTCAAGAGATACGCAGTATTTT
D gene: .; J gene: TRBJ1-4; V gene: TRBV4-2; clone size: .; CDR3 protein: CASSQKFTGISTNEKLFF; CDR3 DNA: TGTGCCAGCAGCCAAAAATTCACAGGGATCTCAACTAATGAAAAACTGTTTTTT
D gene: .; J gene: TRBJ2-5; V gene: TRBV6-1; clone size: .; CDR3 protein: CASSVIKETQYF; CDR3 DNA: TGTGCCAGCAGTGTGATCAAAGAGACCCAGTACTTC
D gene: .; J gene: TRBJ2-7; V gene: TRBV5-4; clone size: .; CDR3 protein: CASSLGGGLEQYF; CDR3 DNA: TGTGCCAGCAGCTTGGGTGGAGGGCTCGAGCAGTACTTC
D gene: .; J gene: TRBJ2-3; V gene: TRBV7-6; clone size: .; CDR3 protein: CASSLVFGDTQYF; CDR3 DNA: TGTGCCAGCAGCTTAGTGTTCGGGGATACGCAGTATTTT
D gene: TRBD2; J gene: TRBJ2-1; V gene: TRBV2; clone size: .; CDR3 protein: CASSGPGATGTSGLRSSYNEQFF; CDR3 DNA: TGTGCCAGCAGTGGGCCGGGAGCCACCGGGACTAGCGGGCTTAGGAGCTCCTACAATGAGCAGTTCTTC
D gene: .; J gene: TRBJ2-4; V gene: TRBV28; clone size: few; CDR3 protein: CASSVDSKNIQYF; CDR3 DNA: TGTGCCAGCAGTGTGGACAGCAAAAACATTCAGTACTTC
D gene: .; J gene: TRBJ2-7; V gene: TRBV7-8; clone size: .; CDR3 protein: CASSLGGPSYEQYF; CDR3 DNA: TGTGCCAGCAGCTTAGGGGGGCCCTCCTACGAGCAGTACTTC
D gene: .; J gene: TRBJ2-7; V gene: TRBV10-3; clone size: few; CDR3 protein: CATEIRLQGEQYF; CDR3 DNA: TGTGCCACCGAGATAAGGTTACAGGGCGAGCAGTACTTC
D gene: TRBD2; J gene: TRBJ2-7; V gene: TRBV7-9; clone size: .; CDR3 protein: CASSPSGKPYEQYF; CDR3 DNA: TGTGCCAGCAGCCCCAGCGGGAAACCCTACGAGCAGTACTTC
D gene: TRBD2; J gene: TRBJ2-7; V gene: TRBV7-2; clone size: .; CDR3 protein: CASSLETSGVSTGQYF; CDR3 DNA: TGTGCCAGCAGCCTGGAGACTAGCGGGGTATCTACGGGGCAGTACTTC
D gene: .; J gene: TRBJ2-7; V gene: TRBV6-1; clone size: .; CDR3 protein: CAATFSYEQYF; CDR3 DNA: TGTGCCGCCACCTTCTCCTACGAGCAGTACTTC
D gene: .; J gene: TRBJ2-5; V gene: TRBV5-1; clone size: .; CDR3 protein: CASSPGSQEETQYF; CDR3 DNA: TGCGCCAGCAGCCCGGGGAGTCAGGAAGAGACCCAGTACTTC
D gene: .; J gene: TRBJ2-5; V gene: TRBV28; clone size: .; CDR3 protein: CASSWSSQGIETQYF; CDR3 DNA: TGTGCCAGCAGTTGGTCCTCACAGGGAATCGAGACCCAGTACTTC
D gene: TRBD1; J gene: TRBJ2-1; V gene: TRBV11-2; clone size: once; CDR3 protein: CATRQGNEQFF; CDR3 DNA: TGTGCCACTCGACAGGGGAATGAGCAGTTCTTC
D gene: TRBD1; J gene: TRBJ2-1; V gene: TRBV6-6; clone size: .; CDR3 protein: CASSYWTGANEQFF; CDR3 DNA: TGTGCCAGCAGTTACTGGACAGGGGCCAATGAGCAGTTCTTC
D gene: TRBD1; J gene: TRBJ1-2; V gene: TRBV18; clone size: .; CDR3 protein: CASSPYFGDRGPRANYGYTF; CDR3 DNA: TGTGCCAGCTCACCATATTTTGGGGACAGGGGCCCCCGGGCTAACTATGGCTACACCTTC
D gene: .; J gene: TRBJ2-2; V gene: TRBV19; clone size: .; CDR3 protein: CASSFTTPNGELFF; CDR3 DNA: TGTGCCAGTAGTTTCACAACTCCGAACGGGGAGCTGTTTTTT
D gene: TRBD2; J gene: TRBJ2-7; V gene: TRBV12-5; clone size: .; CDR3 protein: CASGFGSGRPYEQYF; CDR3 DNA: TGTGCTAGTGGTTTTGGTAGCGGGAGGCCCTACGAGCAGTACTTC
D gene: .; J gene: TRBJ2-1; V gene: TRBV5-1; clone size: .; CDR3 protein: CASSWKGGAYNEQFF; CDR3 DNA: TGCGCCAGCAGCTGGAAAGGCGGAGCCTACAATGAGCAGTTCTTC
D gene: TRBD2; J gene: TRBJ2-7; V gene: TRBV5-6; clone size: .; CDR3 protein: CASSFPSGGPYEQYF; CDR3 DNA: TGTGCCAGCAGCTTTCCATCGGGAGGGCCCTACGAGCAGTACTTC
D gene: TRBD2; J gene: TRBJ2-7; V gene: TRBV4-3; clone size: .; CDR3 protein: CASSQGLAGIYEQYF; CDR3 DNA: TGCGCCAGCAGCCAAGGACTAGCGGGTATCTACGAGCAGTACTTC
D gene: .; J gene: TRBJ2-7; V gene: TRBV27; clone size: once; CDR3 protein: CASSSPGGALGEQYF; CDR3 DNA: TGTGCCAGCAGTTCACCCGGTGGGGCCTTGGGGGAGCAGTACTTC
D gene: .; J gene: TRBJ1-3; V gene: TRBV29-1; clone size: .; CDR3 protein: CSVSMTGGNTIYF; CDR3 DNA: TGCAGCGTCTCTATGACAGGCGGAAACACCATATATTTT
D gene: .; J gene: TRBJ2-1; V gene: TRBV5-1; clone size: .; CDR3 protein: CASSLAGGYYNEQFF; CDR3 DNA: TGCGCCAGCAGCTTGGCCGGGGGATACTACAATGAGCAGTTCTTC
D gene: .; J gene: TRBJ2-7; V gene: TRBV15; clone size: .; CDR3 protein: CATSREAGRSYEQYF; CDR3 DNA: TGTGCCACCAGCAGAGAGGCAGGGCGAAGCTACGAGCAGTACTTC
D gene: TRBD1; J gene: TRBJ1-3; V gene: TRBV9; clone size: once; CDR3 protein: CASSGRGPGNTIYF; CDR3 DNA: TGTGCCAGCAGCGGCAGGGGGCCTGGAAACACCATATATTTT
D gene: TRBD1; J gene: TRBJ1-2; V gene: TRBV13; clone size: .; CDR3 protein: CASSRTGGYGYTF; CDR3 DNA: TGTGCCAGCAGCCGGACAGGGGGCTATGGCTACACCTTC
D gene: TRBD1; J gene: TRBJ2-1; V gene: TRBV5-4; clone size: .; CDR3 protein: CASSRGQGRDEQFF; CDR3 DNA: TGTGCCAGCAGCAGGGGACAGGGCAGGGATGAGCAGTTCTTC
D gene: .; J gene: TRBJ1-1; V gene: TRBV11-2; clone size: few; CDR3 protein: CASSFRVNTEAFF; CDR3 DNA: TGTGCCAGCAGCTTCAGGGTGAACACTGAAGCTTTCTTT
D gene: .; J gene: TRBJ2-7; V gene: TRBV28; clone size: .; CDR3 protein: CASSLGTGSYEQYF; CDR3 DNA: TGTGCCAGCAGTTTGGGTACAGGGTCCTACGAGCAGTACTTC
D gene: .; J gene: TRBJ2-1; V gene: TRBV7-8; clone size: few; CDR3 protein: CASSLVVDSRRYNEQFF; CDR3 DNA: TGTGCCAGCAGCTTAGTAGTGGACTCACGGCGCTACAATGAGCAGTTCTTC
D gene: TRBD1; J gene: TRBJ1-1; V gene: TRBV19; clone size: few; CDR3 protein: CASSTRQGDTEAFF; CDR3 DNA: TGTGCCAGTAGTACTCGACAGGGTGACACTGAAGCTTTCTTT
D gene: TRBD2; J gene: TRBJ2-3; V gene: TRBV4-1; clone size: .; CDR3 protein: CASSHPGLAGADTQYF; CDR3 DNA: TGCGCCAGCAGCCACCCCGGACTAGCGGGAGCAGATACGCAGTATTTT
D gene: .; J gene: TRBJ1-5; V gene: TRBV4-1; clone size: .; CDR3 protein: CASSQDLWQPQHF; CDR3 DNA: TGCGCCAGCAGCCAAGATCTATGGCAGCCCCAGCATTTT
D gene: .; J gene: TRBJ1-4; V gene: TRBV4-2; clone size: .; CDR3 protein: CASSQFQQSNEKLFF; CDR3 DNA: TGTGCCAGCAGCCAATTTCAACAGTCTAATGAAAAACTGTTTTTT
D gene: TRBD1; J gene: TRBJ2-7; V gene: TRBV16; clone size: once; CDR3 protein: CASSQTGGNAYEQYF; CDR3 DNA: TGTGCCAGCAGCCAGACAGGGGGCAACGCCTACGAGCAGTACTTC
D gene: .; J gene: TRBJ2-7; V gene: TRBV7-9; clone size: .; CDR3 protein: CASSLETDSTYEQYF; CDR3 DNA: TGTGCCAGCAGCTTAGAGACGGACAGCACCTACGAGCAGTACTTC
D gene: .; J gene: TRBJ1-5; V gene: TRBV28; clone size: .; CDR3 protein: CASSSTQPQHF; CDR3 DNA: TGTGCCAGCAGTTCCACTCAGCCCCAGCATTTT
D gene: .; J gene: TRBJ1-2; V gene: TRBV2; clone size: .; CDR3 protein: CASPHRDLTYGYTF; CDR3 DNA: TGTGCCAGCCCGCACAGGGACCTCACGTATGGCTACACCTTC
D gene: TRBD1; J gene: TRBJ2-7; V gene: TRBV6-6; clone size: once; CDR3 protein: CASSRDRVSREQYF; CDR3 DNA: TGTGCCAGCAGTCGGGACAGGGTATCACGAGAGCAGTACTTC
D gene: .; J gene: TRBJ1-2; V gene: TRBV6-1; clone size: .; CDR3 protein: CASSEGPLGGYTF; CDR3 DNA: TGTGCCAGCAGTGAAGGGCCCCTGGGGGGCTACACCTTC
D gene: .; J gene: TRBJ1-1; V gene: TRBV9; clone size: .; CDR3 protein: CASSVGGRGVTEAFF; CDR3 DNA: TGTGCCAGCAGCGTAGGGGGGAGAGGGGTCACTGAAGCTTTCTTT
D gene: TRBD2; J gene: TRBJ2-3; V gene: TRBV28; clone size: .; CDR3 protein: CASRHYGGGRPVDTQYF; CDR3 DNA: TGTGCCAGCCGACACTATGGGGGCGGGAGGCCTGTAGATACGCAGTATTTT
D gene: .; J gene: TRBJ2-1; V gene: TRBV27; clone size: .; CDR3 protein: CASSLLGLNEQFF; CDR3 DNA: TGTGCCAGCAGTTTACTAGGCCTCAATGAGCAGTTCTTC
D gene: TRBD1; J gene: TRBJ2-7; V gene: TRBV6-5; clone size: .; CDR3 protein: CASSYDGGQGSYEQYF; CDR3 DNA: TGTGCCAGCAGTTACGACGGGGGACAGGGGAGCTACGAGCAGTACTTC
D gene: .; J gene: TRBJ1-1; V gene: TRBV19; clone size: .; CDR3 protein: CASSPGAGTEAFF; CDR3 DNA: TGTGCCAGTAGTCCGGGGGCCGGGACTGAAGCTTTCTTT